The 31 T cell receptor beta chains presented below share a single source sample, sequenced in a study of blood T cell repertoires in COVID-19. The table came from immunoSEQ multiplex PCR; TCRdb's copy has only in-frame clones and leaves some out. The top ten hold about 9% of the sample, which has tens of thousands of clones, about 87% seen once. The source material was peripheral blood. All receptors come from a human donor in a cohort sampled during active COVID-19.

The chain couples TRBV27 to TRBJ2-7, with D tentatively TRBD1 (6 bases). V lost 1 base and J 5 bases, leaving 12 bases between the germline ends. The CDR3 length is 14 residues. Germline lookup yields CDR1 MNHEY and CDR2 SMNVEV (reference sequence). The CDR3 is CASSLLAGQNEQYF. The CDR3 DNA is TGTGCCAGCAGTTTATTGGCTGGACAGAACGAGCAGTACTTC.

CDR3 protein: CASSPLQESSGNTIYF. In DNA, the CDR3 is TGTGCCAGCTCACCCCTACAGGAGAGCTCTGGAAACACCATATATTTT. The chain employs TRBV18 and TRBJ1-3; tentatively, D is TRBD1 (5 bases). Germline assignment: CDR1 KGHSH and CDR2 LQKENI. The CDR3 sequence is 16 residues long. Trimming cost V 3 bases and J 0 bases, with 12 bases left between them. Supplemented by reference TRBV18 and TRBJ1-3, the full variable domain reads NAGVMQNPRHLVRRRGQEARLRCSPMKGHSHVYWYRQLPEEGLKFMVYLQKENIIDESGMPKERFSAEFPKEGPSILRIQQVVRGDSAAYFCASSPLQESSGNTIYFGEGSWLTVV.

DNA of the CDR3: TGTGCCAGTCCTAGACAGGGTAACGAGCAGTACTTC. It codes for CASPRQGNEQYF. V gene TRBV5-5 combines with J gene TRBJ2-7, with 7 bases that match TRBD1. Trimming cost V 8 bases and J 5 bases; bases outside gene matches: 7. The germline V gene has CDR1 SGHKS and CDR2 YYEKEE (reference sequence). The CDR3 is made up of 12 amino acids.

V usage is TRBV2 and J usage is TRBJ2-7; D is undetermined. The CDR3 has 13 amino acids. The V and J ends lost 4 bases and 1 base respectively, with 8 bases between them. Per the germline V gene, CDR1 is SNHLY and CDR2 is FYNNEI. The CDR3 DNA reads TGTGCCAGCAGTGGCGCCCTTTCCTACGAGCAGTACTTC. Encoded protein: CASSGALSYEQYF.

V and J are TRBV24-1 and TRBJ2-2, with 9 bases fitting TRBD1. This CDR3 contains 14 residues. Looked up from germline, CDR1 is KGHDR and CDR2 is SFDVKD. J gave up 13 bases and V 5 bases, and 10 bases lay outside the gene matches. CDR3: CATSGTGALRGLFF. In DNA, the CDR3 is TGTGCCACCAGTGGGACAGGGGCCCTCCGAGGGCTGTTTTTT.

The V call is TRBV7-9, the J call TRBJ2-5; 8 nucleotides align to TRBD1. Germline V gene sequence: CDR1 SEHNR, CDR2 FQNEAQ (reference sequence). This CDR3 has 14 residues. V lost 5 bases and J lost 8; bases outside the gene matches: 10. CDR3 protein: CASSEQGVGYTQYF. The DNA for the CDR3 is TGTGCCAGCAGCGAACAGGGGGTAGGGTACACCCAGTACTTC.

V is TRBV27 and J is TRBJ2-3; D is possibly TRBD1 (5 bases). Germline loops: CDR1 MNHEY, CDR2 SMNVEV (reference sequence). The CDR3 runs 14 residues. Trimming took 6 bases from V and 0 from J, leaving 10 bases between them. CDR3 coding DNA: TGTGCCAGCAGCTTGGACATGAGCACAGATACGCAGTATTTT. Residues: CASSLDMSTDTQYF.

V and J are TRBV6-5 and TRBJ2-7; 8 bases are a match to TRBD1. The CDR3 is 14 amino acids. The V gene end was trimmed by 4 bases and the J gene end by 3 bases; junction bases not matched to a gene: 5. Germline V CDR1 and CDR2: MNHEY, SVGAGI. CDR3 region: CASSLRGQVYEQYF. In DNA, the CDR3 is TGTGCCAGCAGTTTGAGGGGACAGGTCTACGAGCAGTACTTC.

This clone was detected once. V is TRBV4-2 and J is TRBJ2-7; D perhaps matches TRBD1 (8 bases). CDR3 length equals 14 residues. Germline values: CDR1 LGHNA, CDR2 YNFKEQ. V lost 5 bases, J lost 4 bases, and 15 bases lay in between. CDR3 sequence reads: CASSTGGGGYEQYF. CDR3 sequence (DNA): TGTGCCAGCAGCACAGGGGGAGGGGGGTACGAGCAGTACTTC.

The CDR3 bases are TGCGCCAGCAGCCAAGATGGGGGCGCGGGTTCAGGTGAGCAGTTCTTC. Its protein product is CASSQDGGAGSGEQFF. The chain joins TRBV4-1 to TRBJ2-1; possible D gene TRBD1, 6 bases. Germline CDR1 and CDR2: MGHRA and YSYEKL. The CDR3 extends over 16 amino acids. The V end was cut by 0 bases, the J end by 9 bases, with 18 bases between.

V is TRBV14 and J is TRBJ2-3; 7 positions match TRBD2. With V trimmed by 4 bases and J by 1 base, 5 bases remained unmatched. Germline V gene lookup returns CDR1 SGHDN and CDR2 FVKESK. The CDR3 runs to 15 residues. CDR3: CASSLGGGGTDTQYF. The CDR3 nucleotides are TGTGCCAGCAGCCTTGGTGGGGGGGGCACAGATACGCAGTATTTT.

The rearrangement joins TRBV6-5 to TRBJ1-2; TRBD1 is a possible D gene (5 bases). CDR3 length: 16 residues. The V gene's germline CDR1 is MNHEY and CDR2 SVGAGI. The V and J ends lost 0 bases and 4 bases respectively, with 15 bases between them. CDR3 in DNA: TGTGCCAGCAGTTACTCGGGAGGGGTTGGCAGCTATGGCTACACCTTC. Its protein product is CASSYSGGVGSYGYTF.

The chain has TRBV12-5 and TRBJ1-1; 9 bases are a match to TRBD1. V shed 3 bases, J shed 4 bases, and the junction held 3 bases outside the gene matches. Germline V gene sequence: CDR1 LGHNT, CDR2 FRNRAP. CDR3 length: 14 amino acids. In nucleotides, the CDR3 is TGTGCTAGTGGTTTAGGGACAGGGATCACTGAAGCTTTCTTT. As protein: CASGLGTGITEAFF.

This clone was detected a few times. This CDR3 reads CASVSTYEQYF. CDR3 nucleotides: TGTGCCAGCGTGTCCACCTACGAGCAGTACTTC. The chain has TRBV28 and TRBJ2-7, with D unclear. Germline CDR1 and CDR2: MDHEN and SYDVKM. The CDR3 has 11 amino acids. V was shortened by 8 bases and J by 2 bases, with 7 bases between the two germline ends.

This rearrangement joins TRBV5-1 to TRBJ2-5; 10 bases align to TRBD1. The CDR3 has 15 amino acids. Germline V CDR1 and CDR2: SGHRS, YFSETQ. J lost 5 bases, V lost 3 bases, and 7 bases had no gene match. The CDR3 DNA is TGCGCCAGCAGCTCGGACAGGGGGGTCGGGGAGACCCAGTACTTC. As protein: CASSSDRGVGETQYF.

The CDR3, as DNA: TGTGCCAGCAGTCAACCGGGACAGGGGCACTCACCCCTCCACTTT. Translating it yields CASSQPGQGHSPLHF. V and J are TRBV28 and TRBJ1-6, with 10 bases aligning to TRBD1. CDR3 length: 15 residues. The V and J ends lost 5 bases and 10 bases, in that order; junction bases with no gene match: 8. Germline CDR1 is MDHEN and CDR2 is SYDVKM.

The CDR3 loop is CASSFRRRDSPLHF. Here the CDR3 DNA reads TGTGCCAGCAGCTTTCGCCGGAGGGATTCACCCCTCCACTTT. This chain connects TRBV7-8 to TRBJ1-6; D remains unclear. CDR3 length: 14 residues. The V gene lost 3 bases and the J gene lost 8 bases, with 11 bases spanning the gap. Germline V gene sequence: CDR1 SGHVS, CDR2 FQNEAQ.

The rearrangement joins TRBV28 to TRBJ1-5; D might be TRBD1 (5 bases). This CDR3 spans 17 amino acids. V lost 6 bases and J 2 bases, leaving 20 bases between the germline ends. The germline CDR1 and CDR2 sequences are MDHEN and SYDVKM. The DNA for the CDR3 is TGTGCCAGCAGATCAGGGTTACCACGCAGTGGCAATCAGCCCCAGCATTTT. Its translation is CASRSGLPRSGNQPQHF.

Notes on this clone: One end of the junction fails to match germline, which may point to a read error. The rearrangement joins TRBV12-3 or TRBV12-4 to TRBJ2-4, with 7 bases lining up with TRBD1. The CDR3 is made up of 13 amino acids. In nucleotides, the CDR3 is TGTGCCAGCAGTTTAGGAGTACGGGACAGAATGAAATTC. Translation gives CASSLGVRDRMKF.

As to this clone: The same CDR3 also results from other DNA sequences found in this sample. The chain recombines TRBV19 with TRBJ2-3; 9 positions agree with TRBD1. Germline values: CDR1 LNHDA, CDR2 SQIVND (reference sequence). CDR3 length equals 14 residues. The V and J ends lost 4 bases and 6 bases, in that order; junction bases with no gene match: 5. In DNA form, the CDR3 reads TGTGCCAGTAGTACACAGGGGGCGGGTGATACGCAGTATTTT. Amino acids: CASSTQGAGDTQYF.

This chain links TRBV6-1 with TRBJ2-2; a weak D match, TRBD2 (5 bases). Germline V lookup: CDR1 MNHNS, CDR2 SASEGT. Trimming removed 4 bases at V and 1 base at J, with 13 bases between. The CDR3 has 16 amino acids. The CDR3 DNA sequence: TGTGCCAGCAGTGCTCGAGGGCCTCGGAACACCGGGGAGCTGTTTTTT. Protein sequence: CASSARGPRNTGELFF.

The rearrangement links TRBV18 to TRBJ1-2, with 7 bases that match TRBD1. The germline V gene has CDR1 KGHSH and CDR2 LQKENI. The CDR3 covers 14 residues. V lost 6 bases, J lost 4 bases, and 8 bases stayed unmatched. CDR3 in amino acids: CASSPARDSYGYTF. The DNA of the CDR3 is TGTGCCAGCTCGCCGGCCCGGGACAGCTATGGCTACACCTTC.

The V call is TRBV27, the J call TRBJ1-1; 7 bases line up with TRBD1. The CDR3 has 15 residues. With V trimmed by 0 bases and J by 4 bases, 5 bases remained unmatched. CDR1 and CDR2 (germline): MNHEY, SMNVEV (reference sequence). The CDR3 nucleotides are TGTGCCAGCAGTTTATCGGTAGGGGGCTCCACTGAAGCTTTCTTT. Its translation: CASSLSVGGSTEAFF.

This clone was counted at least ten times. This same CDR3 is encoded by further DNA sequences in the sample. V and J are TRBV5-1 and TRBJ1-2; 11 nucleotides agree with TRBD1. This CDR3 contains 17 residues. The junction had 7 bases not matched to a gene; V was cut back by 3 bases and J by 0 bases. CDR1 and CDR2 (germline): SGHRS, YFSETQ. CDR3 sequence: CASSSPGTGGANYGYTF. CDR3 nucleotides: TGCGCCAGCAGCTCGCCCGGGACAGGGGGAGCTAACTATGGCTACACCTTC.

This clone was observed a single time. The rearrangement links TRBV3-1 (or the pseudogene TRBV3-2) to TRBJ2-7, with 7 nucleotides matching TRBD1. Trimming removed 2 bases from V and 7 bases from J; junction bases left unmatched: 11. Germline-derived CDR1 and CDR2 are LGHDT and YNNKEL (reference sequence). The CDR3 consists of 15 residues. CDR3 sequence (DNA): TGTGCCAGCAGCCAATCAGGGGGATCGCTCGAAGAGCAGTACTTC. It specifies CASSQSGGSLEEQYF.

Written as DNA, the CDR3 is TGTGCCAGCTCTCCCCGAGGCAGAGAAGCTTTCTTT. Residues: CASSPRGREAFF. This sequence joins TRBV18 and TRBJ1-1; D ambiguous. Trimming stripped 6 bases from V and 8 bases from J, with 13 bases between. Germline lookup yields CDR1 KGHSH and CDR2 LQKENI. The CDR3 has 12 residues. Complete variable domain (other parts from reference TRBV18 and TRBJ1-1): NAGVMQNPRHLVRRRGQEARLRCSPMKGHSHVYWYRQLPEEGLKFMVYLQKENIIDESGMPKERFSAEFPKEGPSILRIQQVVRGDSAAYFCASSPRGREAFFGQGTRLTVV.

CDR3 DNA: TGCGCCAGCAGCCAAGTGGGGCAGGGTCCTTACGAGCAGTACTTC. It codes for CASSQVGQGPYEQYF. The chain carries TRBV4-1 and TRBJ2-7; tentative D call: TRBD1 (5 bases). Trimming left V 1 base short and J 4 bases short, with 14 bases between. CDR1 and CDR2 (germline): MGHRA, YSYEKL. The CDR3 extends over 15 amino acids.

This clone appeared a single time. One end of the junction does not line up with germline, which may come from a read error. CDR3 coding DNA: TGTGCTAGCAGCTTAGTAGAAGGCGGGACAGGGGGCTCGGTTGACTATGGCTACACCTTC. Its translation: CASSLVEGGTGGSVDYGYTF. The chain couples TRBV7-7 to TRBJ1-2; TRBD1 aligns across 12 bases. Germline V gene data show CDR1 as SSHAT and CDR2 as FNYEAQ (reference sequence). The length of the CDR3 is 20 residues.

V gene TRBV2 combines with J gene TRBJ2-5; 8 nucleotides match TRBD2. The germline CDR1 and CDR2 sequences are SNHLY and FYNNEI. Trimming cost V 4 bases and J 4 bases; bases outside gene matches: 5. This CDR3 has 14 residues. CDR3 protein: CASSAGRGGETQYF. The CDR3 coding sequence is TGTGCCAGCAGTGCGGGCCGGGGGGGAGAGACCCAGTACTTC.

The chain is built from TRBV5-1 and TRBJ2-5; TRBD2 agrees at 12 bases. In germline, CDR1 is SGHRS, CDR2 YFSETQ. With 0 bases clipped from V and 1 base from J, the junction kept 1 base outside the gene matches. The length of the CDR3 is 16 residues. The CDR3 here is CASSLASGGAQETQYF. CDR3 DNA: TGCGCCAGCAGCTTGGCTAGCGGGGGGGCCCAAGAGACCCAGTACTTC.

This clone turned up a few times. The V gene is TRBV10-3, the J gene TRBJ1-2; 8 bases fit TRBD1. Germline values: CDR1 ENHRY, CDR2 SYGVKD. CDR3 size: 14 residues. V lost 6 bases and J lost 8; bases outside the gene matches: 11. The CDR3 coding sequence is TGTGCCATCAGGGACTCTGGACAGGGAAGGGGCTACACCTTC. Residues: CAIRDSGQGRGYTF.